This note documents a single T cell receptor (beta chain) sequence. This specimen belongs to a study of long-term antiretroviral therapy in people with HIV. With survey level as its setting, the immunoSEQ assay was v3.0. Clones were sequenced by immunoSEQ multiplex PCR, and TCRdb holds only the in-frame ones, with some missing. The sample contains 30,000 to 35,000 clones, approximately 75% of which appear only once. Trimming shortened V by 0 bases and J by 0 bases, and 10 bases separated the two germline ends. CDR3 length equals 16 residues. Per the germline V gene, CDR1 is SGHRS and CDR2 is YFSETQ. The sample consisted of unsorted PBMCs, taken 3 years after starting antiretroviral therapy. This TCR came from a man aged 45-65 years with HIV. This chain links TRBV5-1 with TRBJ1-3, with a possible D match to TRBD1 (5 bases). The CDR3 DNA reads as TGCGCCAGCAGCTTGGAGGGGCCTTACTCTGGAAACACCATATATTTT. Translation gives CASSLEGPYSGNTIYF.